The rows below give T cell receptor beta chains drawn from one sample of a study of blood T cell repertoires in COVID-19. Repertoires were generated with immunoSEQ multiplex PCR, while TCRdb's copy carries only in-frame clones and drops some. The table lists about 38,000 clones, approximately 94% of them singletons. Sequencing was done on a sample of peripheral blood. The receptors here all came from a human donor with active COVID-19. The donor label of this sample is uncertain. CDR3s leave out the opening cysteine and the closing phenylalanine or tryptophan. D genes are given only for firm matches.

cdr3_aa | d_call | v_call
ASSNERISSYNEQF | - | TRBV19
ASSFDSGRTEAF | - | TRBV11-3
SVETGGWETQY | TRBD1 | TRBV29-1
ASSLGANYGYT | - | TRBV11-2
ASSNTSPTGELF | - | TRBV11-3
ASSPLGGGELF | TRBD2 | TRBV7-2
ASTMTGSPPNYGYT | - | TRBV13
ASSLDLYEQY | - | TRBV11-3
ASSKIRGATGELF | - | TRBV6-5
ASSQGSGDGGYT | - | TRBV3-1/TRBV3-2
ASSHPIASSYEQY | - | TRBV4-1
ASSHPRQGANYGYT | TRBD1 | TRBV4-1
ASGGTSGRISGANVLT | TRBD2 | TRBV7-2
ASSPGQGTASYEQY | - | TRBV5-6
ASSPTIEEERRGEQY | - | TRBV23-1
ASSVAPGSRNNEQF | - | TRBV9
ASSPLGASGRAFGANVLT | TRBD2 | TRBV9
ASNRVGNSPLH | - | TRBV25-1
AITRTDGWAF | - | TRBV10-3
ASSYSGRNTGELF | - | TRBV6-6
ASSLAGAVHKYQETQY | - | TRBV5-1
ASSLLAGASGANVLT | TRBD2 | TRBV5-1